The present entry profiles one T cell receptor beta chain with its context. A junction end diverges from the germline sequence, so it may reflect a read error. Methods used by the authors: For nucleated cells, counts were estimated from reference gene primer amplification. Sequencing was performed with immunoSEQ multiplex PCR; in TCRdb, only in-frame clones are kept and a portion is missing. The D gene and trimming were derived from the DNA, and the V and J assignments and clone size from that table. The sample includes 130,000 to 150,000 clones, approximately 87% of them seen just once. This record belongs to a study of blood T cell repertoires in COVID-19. Study-level background: Some COVID-19 samples were acute and others convalescent; all came from the United States, Italy and Spain. The cDNA or gDNA used as material had been derived from T cells, B-cell-depleted T cells, or PBMCs.

The germline V gene has CDR1 MGHRA and CDR2 YSYEKL. The CDR3 consists of 17 residues. Sequences were obtained from peripheral blood. The receptor's source is a woman between 45 and 60 years old with active or convalescent COVID-19. The chain uses TRBV4-1 and TRBJ1-2; D unclear. The chain's CDR3 is CASSQDRNSGFPSGYTF. CDR3 in DNA: TGCGCCAGCAGCCAAGATCGGAATTCGGGATTTCCAAGTGGCTACACTTTC.